The source of this T cell receptor (beta chain) is a study of T cells in Graves' hyperthyroidism and ophthalmopathy. On the study more broadly: The authors collected peripheral blood at initial diagnosis, before any treatment. Study-level results: Most thyroid-expanded clonotypes above 0.001 were also found in blood.

The TCR beta CDR3 regions underwent amplification using RNA transcripts as the source. With the HTBI primer set, the TCR CDR3 went through a first round of RT-PCR. TCRdb analysed the multiplex PCR reads with MiXCR anew, one entry per CDR3 protein. The top ten hold roughly 6.6% of the sample, which has a few hundred thousand distinct CDR3 sequences, 15% to 18% seen once. Ten or more counts support this clonotype. Its antigen is currently unknown. The sequencing input was blood. The origin of this receptor is a woman aged 25-40 years with Graves' hyperthyroidism.

Here the CDR3 DNA reads TGCGCCAGCAGCTTGGGGGAGTACGAGCAGTACTTC. It yields the protein CASSLGEYEQYF. The J gene is TRBJ2-7, the V gene TRBV5-1; weak D call: TRBD2 (5 bases). V was shortened by 0 bases and J by 4 bases, with 5 bases between the two germline ends. Germline V gives CDR1 SGHRS, CDR2 YFSETQ. The CDR3 loop spans 12 amino acids. Combining the CDR3 with reference TRBV5-1 and TRBJ2-7 gives the whole variable domain KAGVTQTPRYLIKTRGQQVTLSCSPISGHRSVSWYQQTPGQGLQFLFEYFSETQRNKGNFPGRFSGRQFSNSRSEMNVSTLELGDSALYLCASSLGEYEQYFGPGTRLTVT.